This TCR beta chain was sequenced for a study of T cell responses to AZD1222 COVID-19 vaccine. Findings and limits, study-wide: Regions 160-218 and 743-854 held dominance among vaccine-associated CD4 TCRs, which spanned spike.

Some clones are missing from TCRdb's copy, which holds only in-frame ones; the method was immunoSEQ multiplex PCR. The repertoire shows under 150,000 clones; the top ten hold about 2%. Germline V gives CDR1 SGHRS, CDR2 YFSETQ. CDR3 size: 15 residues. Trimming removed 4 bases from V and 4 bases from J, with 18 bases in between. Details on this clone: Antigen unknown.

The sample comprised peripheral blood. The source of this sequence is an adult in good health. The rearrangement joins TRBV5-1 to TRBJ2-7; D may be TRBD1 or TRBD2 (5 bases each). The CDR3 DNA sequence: TGCGCCAGCAGCCCTAGCAGTGGGGGAAGATACGAGCAGTACTTC. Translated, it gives CASSPSSGGRYEQYF.